This record concerns one T cell receptor beta chain sequence. Its target is unknown. Sequencing was performed with immunoSEQ multiplex PCR; in TCRdb, only in-frame clones are kept and a portion is missing. Of some 150,000 clones in the sample, under 95% were seen once. Pooling was applied to second doses at about 4 or about 12 weeks. The data stem from a study of T cell responses to AZD1222 COVID-19 vaccine. General observations from the study: Increases in Spike-specific TCR breadth and depth were seen after two AZD1222 doses. Repertoire collection took place solely once the T cell response had peaked.

The CDR3 has 16 amino acids. CDR1 and CDR2 from the germline V gene are MNHEY and SMNVEV (reference sequence). V lost 3 bases and J lost 4, with 18 bases in between. The sample consisted of peripheral blood, taken 28 days after the second AZD1222 dose. The clonotype originates from an adult who received the AZD1222 COVID-19 vaccine. The chain uses TRBV27 and TRBJ1-2; TRBD1 is a possible D gene (6 bases). As DNA, the CDR3 is TGTGCCAGCAGTTTCCGGACAGCGTCTACCTCCTATGGCTACACCTTC. This sequence encodes CASSFRTASTSYGYTF.